Listed here are 24 T cell receptor beta chains from one sample, sequenced in a study of blood T cell repertoires in COVID-19. Generated by immunoSEQ multiplex PCR, the TCRdb table keeps only in-frame clones and is missing some. The sample includes over 250,000 clones, approximately 83% of them seen just once. Sequencing was done on a sample of peripheral blood. These receptors were taken from a woman in her 70s with acute or convalescent COVID-19.

This CDR3 reads CASSSYRGGSYNSPLHF. The CDR3 DNA sequence: TGCGCCAGCAGCTCTTACAGGGGTGGCTCCTATAATTCACCCCTCCACTTT. The rearrangement links TRBV5-1 to TRBJ1-6; TRBD1 aligns across 7 bases. V gave up 3 bases and J gave up 0 bases; unmatched junction bases: 6. CDR3 length: 17 amino acids. Germline V CDR1 and CDR2: SGHRS, YFSETQ.

The chain is built from TRBV5-1 and TRBJ1-1; 8 bases match TRBD1. V was pared by 5 bases and J by 3 bases, with 6 bases of the junction left unmatched. Germline CDR1 SGHRS, CDR2 YFSETQ. The CDR3 length is 14 residues. CDR3 amino acids: CASSSGTGDTEAFF. CDR3 nucleotides: TGCGCCAGCAGTTCCGGGACAGGCGACACTGAAGCTTTCTTT. The full variable domain, with the rest looked up from reference TRBV5-1 and TRBJ1-1, is KAGVTQTPRYLIKTRGQQVTLSCSPISGHRSVSWYQQTPGQGLQFLFEYFSETQRNKGNFPGRFSGRQFSNSRSEMNVSTLELGDSALYLCASSSGTGDTEAFFGQGTRLTVV.

This chain uses TRBV5-5 with TRBJ2-3; 11 bases line up with TRBD1. V lost 5 bases, J lost 4 bases, and 6 bases stayed unmatched. Germline-derived CDR1 and CDR2 are SGHKS and YYEKEE (reference sequence). The length of the CDR3 is 15 residues. DNA for the CDR3: TGTGCCAGCAGTCGTCCGGGACAGGGGGCAGATACGCAGTATTTT. It specifies CASSRPGQGADTQYF.

The J gene is TRBJ1-1, the V gene TRBV25-1, with 8 nucleotides matching TRBD1. The germline gives CDR1 MGHDK, CDR2 SYGVNS. The CDR3 consists of 12 residues. V shed 4 bases, J shed 11 bases, and the junction held 6 bases outside the gene matches. The CDR3 reads CASSGQGATAFF. CDR3 in DNA: TGTGCCAGCAGTGGGCAGGGGGCGACGGCTTTCTTT. Drawing the rest from reference TRBV25-1 and TRBJ1-1, the complete variable domain is EADIYQTPRYLVIGTGKKITLECSQTMGHDKMYWYQQDPGMELHLIHYSYGVNSTEKGDLSSESTVSRIRTEHFPLTLESARPSHTSQYLCASSGQGATAFFGQGTRLTVV.

The rearrangement links TRBV2 to TRBJ1-4; D perhaps matches TRBD1 (5 bases). The CDR3 has 16 residues. Germline CDR1 is SNHLY and CDR2 is FYNNEI. The germline V and J ends were trimmed by 2 bases and 4 bases, with 14 bases remaining between them. CDR3 sequence (DNA): TGTGCCAGCAGTGAAAGGGCAGCAGGGTATAATGAAAAACTGTTTTTT. It translates to CASSERAAGYNEKLFF.

The chain uses TRBV6-5 and TRBJ1-2; tentative D call: TRBD1 (6 bases). CDR3 size: 13 residues. Germline loops: CDR1 MNHEY, CDR2 SVGAGI. V was shortened by 7 bases and J by 8 bases, with 17 bases between the two germline ends. The CDR3 DNA reads as TGTGCCAGCATTCGGGCAGGGGATAGGGGCTACACCTTC. Translating gives CASIRAGDRGYTF.

This chain connects TRBV27 to TRBJ1-6, with TRBD1 matching 8 bases. The CDR3 contains 14 residues. V shed 6 bases and J 7 bases; nucleotides not matched to a gene: 5. Germline lookup yields CDR1 MNHEY and CDR2 SMNVEV (reference sequence). CDR3 in amino acids: CASSNGDRNSPLHF. CDR3 sequence (DNA): TGTGCCAGCAGCAACGGGGACAGGAATTCACCCCTCCACTTT.

The V gene is TRBV10-3, the J gene TRBJ2-7; D not certain. Germline V gene sequence: CDR1 ENHRY, CDR2 SYGVKD. This CDR3 comprises 15 residues. Trimming left V 0 bases short and J 4 bases short, with 13 bases between. The CDR3 is CAISESRLLVYEQYF. The CDR3 DNA follows: TGTGCCATCAGTGAGTCCCGTCTCCTAGTATACGAGCAGTACTTC.

The CDR3 DNA sequence: TGTGCCAGCAGTTCGGACAGAAGGGGCCAAGAGACCCAGTACTTC. This gives the protein CASSSDRRGQETQYF. This rearrangement joins TRBV2 to TRBJ2-5, with D perhaps matching TRBD1 (6 bases). Germline CDR1 is SNHLY and CDR2 is FYNNEI. Between the trimmed V and J ends, which lost 5 bases and 1 base, there was a span of 14 bases. The CDR3 length is 15 residues.

The rearrangement joins TRBV18 to TRBJ2-5, with D tentatively TRBD1 (6 bases). V was trimmed by 6 bases and J by 3 bases, leaving 11 bases between them. The CDR3 contains 13 residues. Germline values: CDR1 KGHSH, CDR2 LQKENI. The CDR3 DNA is TGTGCCAGCTCGCAAAACAGGGAAGAGACCCAGTACTTC. Translation: CASSQNREETQYF.

V gene TRBV27 combines with J gene TRBJ2-7; tentative D call: TRBD2 (6 bases). The V gene's germline CDR1 is MNHEY and CDR2 SMNVEV (reference sequence). The V gene lost 7 bases and the J gene lost 3 bases, with 19 bases spanning the gap. The CDR3 has 15 residues. The CDR3, as DNA: TGTGCCAGCAAAACCTCCTTTTCGGGGGTCTACGAGCAGTACTTC. Amino acid sequence: CASKTSFSGVYEQYF.

V usage is TRBV12-3 or TRBV12-4 and J usage is TRBJ1-3; D ambiguous. Trimming took 2 bases from V and 6 from J, leaving 8 bases between them. The CDR3 loop spans 13 amino acids. In DNA, the CDR3 is TGTGCCAGCAGTTTATCAGTTTCAAACACCATATATTTT. Protein sequence: CASSLSVSNTIYF.

This chain connects TRBV5-1 to TRBJ2-6; no clear D gene. With 2 bases removed from V and 0 bases from J, the gap between germline ends came to 3 bases. The germline gives CDR1 SGHRS, CDR2 YFSETQ. This CDR3 spans 14 amino acids. As DNA, the CDR3 is TGCGCCAGCAGCTTCAGCTCTGGGGCCAACGTCCTGACTTTC. Its translation: CASSFSSGANVLTF.

The V and J genes are TRBV10-3 and TRBJ1-2; possible D gene TRBD1, 5 bases. V lost 4 bases to trimming and J lost 0 bases, with 18 bases between them. Germline V gene lookup returns CDR1 ENHRY and CDR2 SYGVKD. The CDR3 has 17 amino acids. The CDR3 DNA reads TGTGCCATCAGTGTGGGCGGGGGAGTCATCGCTAACTATGGCTACACCTTC. Translation gives CAISVGGGVIANYGYTF.

The chain carries TRBV2 and TRBJ2-1; 11 bases are shared with TRBD2. V was pared by 8 bases and J by 7 bases, with 13 bases of the junction left unmatched. CDR1 and CDR2 from the germline V gene are SNHLY and FYNNEI. There are 16 residues in the CDR3. The CDR3 region is CASRDSGGERPNEQFF. CDR3 sequence (DNA): TGTGCCAGCCGCGATAGCGGGGGGGAGAGACCGAATGAGCAGTTCTTC.

The chain employs TRBV19 and TRBJ2-1; possible D gene TRBD1, 6 bases. CDR1 and CDR2 from the germline V gene are LNHDA and SQIVND (reference sequence). The V end was cut by 6 bases, the J end by 10 bases, with 16 bases between. This CDR3 comprises 13 residues. In nucleotides, the CDR3 is TGTGCCAGTAGGCTCGACAGGATCGGCGAGCAGTTCTTC. Amino acids: CASRLDRIGEQFF.

This chain connects TRBV19 to TRBJ1-1, with 7 bases identical to TRBD1. Germline loops: CDR1 LNHDA, CDR2 SQIVND (reference sequence). Trimming removed 6 bases from V and 0 bases from J; junction bases left unmatched: 7. The CDR3 loop spans 15 amino acids. DNA for the CDR3: TGTGCCAGTAGGGAGGGGGCTGGGTTGAACACTGAAGCTTTCTTT. This translates into CASREGAGLNTEAFF.

This clone was recorded only once. The chain joins TRBV19 to TRBJ1-2; tentative D call: TRBD1 (6 bases). CDR1 is LNHDA, CDR2 SQIVND, per germline (reference sequence). This CDR3 contains 13 residues. V gave up 11 bases and J gave up 7 bases, with 20 bases separating them. In DNA, the CDR3 is TGTGCCGCTACGGAACAGGGAGTCGGTGGCTACACCTTC. Residues: CAATEQGVGGYTF.

The V gene is TRBV15, the J gene TRBJ1-1; D unclear. Germline V gene data show CDR1 as LNHNV and CDR2 as YYDKDF (reference sequence). The CDR3 is 14 residues long. Trimming shortened V by 5 bases and J by 2 bases, and 12 bases separated the two germline ends. The CDR3 sequence is CATSLTSANTEAFF. The DNA for the CDR3 is TGTGCCACCAGCTTAACCAGTGCTAACACTGAAGCTTTCTTT.

The chain links TRBV5-5 to TRBJ2-7; 8 bases fit TRBD2. The V gene end was trimmed by 0 bases and the J gene end by 5 bases; junction bases not matched to a gene: 7. Germline CDR1 is SGHKS and CDR2 is YYEKEE (reference sequence). The CDR3 contains 15 residues. The CDR3, as DNA: TGTGCCAGCAGCTTGGGATCCAGCGGGGGCAACGAGCAGTACTTC. This encodes CASSLGSSGGNEQYF.

V gene TRBV5-1 combines with J gene TRBJ2-3, with 8 nucleotides matching TRBD2. The germline V gene encodes CDR1 SGHRS and CDR2 YFSETQ. J gave up 0 bases and V 4 bases, and 7 bases lay outside the gene matches. CDR3 size: 16 residues. CDR3 sequence (DNA): TGCGCCAGCAGCAGCGGGAGTTCCACTAGCACAGATACGCAGTATTTT. Protein: CASSSGSSTSTDTQYF.

This chain connects TRBV3-1 (or the pseudogene TRBV3-2) to TRBJ2-6; D unresolved. Germline CDR1 is LGHDT and CDR2 is YNNKEL (reference sequence). Trimming shortened V by 0 bases and J by 2 bases, and 5 bases separated the two germline ends. This CDR3 region has 15 residues. CDR3 sequence reads: CASSQDGPGANVLTF. The CDR3 region has the DNA TGTGCCAGCAGCCAAGATGGCCCTGGGGCCAACGTCCTGACTTTC.

This chain uses TRBV15 with TRBJ2-3; TRBD2 matches 12 bases. From germline, CDR1 is LNHNV and CDR2 YYDKDF (reference sequence). Germline trimming cut 3 bases from V and 4 bases from J; bases unmatched to any gene: 5. This CDR3 comprises 16 residues. The CDR3 sequence: CATSRRLAGASDTQYF. CDR3 nucleotide sequence: TGTGCCACCAGCAGGCGACTAGCGGGGGCCTCAGATACGCAGTATTTT.

The genes are TRBV2 and TRBJ1-2, with D tentatively TRBD1 (5 bases). The V end was cut by 4 bases, the J end by 4 bases, with 10 bases between. The CDR3 consists of 13 residues. The germline V gene encodes CDR1 SNHLY and CDR2 FYNNEI. CDR3 sequence (DNA): TGTGCCAGCAGTGGGGGGGTTAGCTATGGCTACACCTTC. It codes for CASSGGVSYGYTF.